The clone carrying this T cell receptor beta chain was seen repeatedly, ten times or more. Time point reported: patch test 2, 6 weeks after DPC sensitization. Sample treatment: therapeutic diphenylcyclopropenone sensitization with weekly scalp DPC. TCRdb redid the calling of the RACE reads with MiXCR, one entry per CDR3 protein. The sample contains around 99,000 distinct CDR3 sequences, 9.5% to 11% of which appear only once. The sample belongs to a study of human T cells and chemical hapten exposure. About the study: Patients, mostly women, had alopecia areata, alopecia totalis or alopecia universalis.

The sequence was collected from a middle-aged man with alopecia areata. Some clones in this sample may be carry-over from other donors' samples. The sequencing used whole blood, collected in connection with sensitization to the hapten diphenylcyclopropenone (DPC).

CDR3 amino acids: CASSLSTGLGEKLFF. The CDR3 nucleotides read TGTGCCAGCAGTTTATCGACAGGGCTGGGCGAAAAACTGTTTTTT. The chain combines TRBV28 with TRBJ1-4, with 7 positions matching TRBD1. The CDR3 is 15 residues long. J lost 8 bases, V lost 1 base, and 7 bases had no gene match. Per germline, CDR1 MDHEN and CDR2 SYDVKM.